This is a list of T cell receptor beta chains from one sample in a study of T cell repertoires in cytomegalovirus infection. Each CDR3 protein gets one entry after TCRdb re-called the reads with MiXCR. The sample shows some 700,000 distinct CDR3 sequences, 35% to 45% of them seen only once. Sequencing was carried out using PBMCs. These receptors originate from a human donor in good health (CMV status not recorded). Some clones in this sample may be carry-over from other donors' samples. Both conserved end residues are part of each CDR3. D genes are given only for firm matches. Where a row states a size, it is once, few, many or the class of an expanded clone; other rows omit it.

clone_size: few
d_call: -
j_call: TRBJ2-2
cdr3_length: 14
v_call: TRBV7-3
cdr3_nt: TGTGCCAGCAGCTTAGGTGGCCGGACCGGGGAGCTGTTTTTT
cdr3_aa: CASSLGGRTGELFF

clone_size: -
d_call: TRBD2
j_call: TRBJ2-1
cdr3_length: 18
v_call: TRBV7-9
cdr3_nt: TGTGCCAGCAGCCGCATGATAGCGGGAGTGAGGACTTTCAATGAGCAGTTCTTC
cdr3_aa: CASSRMIAGVRTFNEQFF

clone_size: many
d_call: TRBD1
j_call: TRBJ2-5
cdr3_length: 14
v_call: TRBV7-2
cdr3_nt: TGTGCCAGCAGCCAAGCGACAGGGCGAGAGACCCAGTACTTC
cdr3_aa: CASSQATGRETQYF

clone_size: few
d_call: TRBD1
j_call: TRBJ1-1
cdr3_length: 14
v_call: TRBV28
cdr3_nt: TGTGCCAGCAGTTTATTGAAGGGGGCCAGTGAAGCTTTCTTT
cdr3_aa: CASSLLKGASEAFF

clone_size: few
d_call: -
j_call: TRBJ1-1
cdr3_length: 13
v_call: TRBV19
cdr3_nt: TGTGCCAGTAGACCGCCGGGACAACTTGAAGCTTTCTTT
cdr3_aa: CASRPPGQLEAFF

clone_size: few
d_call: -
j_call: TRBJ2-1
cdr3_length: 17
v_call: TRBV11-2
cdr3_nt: TGTGCCAGCAGACGCTTCGGGGTTACGGGAGAATACAATGAGCAGTTCTTC
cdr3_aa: CASRRFGVTGEYNEQFF

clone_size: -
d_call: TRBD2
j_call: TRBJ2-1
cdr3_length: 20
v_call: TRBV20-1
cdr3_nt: TGCAGTGCCGCCGTCATTGATGGGACGACTAGCCGGATCTCCTACAATGAGCAGTTCTTC
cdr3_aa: CSAAVIDGTTSRISYNEQFF

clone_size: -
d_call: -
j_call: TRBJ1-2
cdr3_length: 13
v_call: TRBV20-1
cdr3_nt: TGCAGTGCCACCCATCGGGGAAACTATGGCTACACCTTC
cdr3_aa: CSATHRGNYGYTF

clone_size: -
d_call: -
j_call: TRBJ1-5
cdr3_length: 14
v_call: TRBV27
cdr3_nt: TGTGCCAGCAGTTTATCGCAACAAGGGCAGCCCCAGCATTTT
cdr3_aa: CASSLSQQGQPQHF

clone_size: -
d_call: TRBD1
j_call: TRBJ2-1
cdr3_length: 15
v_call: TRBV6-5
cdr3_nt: TGTGCCAGCAGTTCCAGCAGGGGGTCCTACAATGAGCAGTTCTTC
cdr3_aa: CASSSSRGSYNEQFF